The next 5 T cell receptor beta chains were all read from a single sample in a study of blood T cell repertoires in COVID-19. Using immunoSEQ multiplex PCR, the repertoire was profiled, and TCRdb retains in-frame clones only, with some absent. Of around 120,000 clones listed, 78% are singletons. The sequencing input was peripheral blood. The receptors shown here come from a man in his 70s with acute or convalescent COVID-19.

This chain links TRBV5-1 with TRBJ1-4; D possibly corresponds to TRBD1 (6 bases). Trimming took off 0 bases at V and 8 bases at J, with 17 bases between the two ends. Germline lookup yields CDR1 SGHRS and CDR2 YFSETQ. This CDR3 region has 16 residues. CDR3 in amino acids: CASSLGWLQGAEKLFF. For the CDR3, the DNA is TGCGCCAGCAGCTTGGGCTGGTTACAGGGAGCCGAAAAACTGTTTTTT.

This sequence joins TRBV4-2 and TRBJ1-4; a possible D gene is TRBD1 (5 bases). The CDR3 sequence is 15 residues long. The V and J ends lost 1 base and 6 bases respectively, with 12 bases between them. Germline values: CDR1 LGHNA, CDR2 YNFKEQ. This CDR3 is CASSQVAVGDEKLFF. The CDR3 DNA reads TGTGCCAGCAGCCAAGTGGCCGTAGGGGATGAAAAACTGTTTTTT.

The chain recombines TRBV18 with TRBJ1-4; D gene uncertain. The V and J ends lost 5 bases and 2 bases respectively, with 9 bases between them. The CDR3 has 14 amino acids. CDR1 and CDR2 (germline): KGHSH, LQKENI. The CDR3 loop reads CASSIRRTNEKLFF. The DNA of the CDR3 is TGTGCCAGCTCAATCAGGCGCACTAATGAAAAACTGTTTTTT.

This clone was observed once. This CDR3 reads CASLSLGNTIYF. The CDR3 DNA reads TGTGCCAGCTTGTCCTTAGGAAACACCATATATTTT. The J gene is TRBJ1-3, the V gene TRBV6-6; D ambiguous. The V end lost 8 bases, the J end lost 4 bases, and 9 bases lay between the germline ends. The length of the CDR3 is 12 residues. Germline V gene sequence: CDR1 MNHNY, CDR2 SVGAGI (reference sequence).

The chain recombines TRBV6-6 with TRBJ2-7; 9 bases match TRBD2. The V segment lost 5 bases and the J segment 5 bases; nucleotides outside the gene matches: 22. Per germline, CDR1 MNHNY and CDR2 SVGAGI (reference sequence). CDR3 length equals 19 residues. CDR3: CASSPTDSPRRGGRNEQYF. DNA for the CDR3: TGTGCCAGCAGTCCCACGGACAGCCCTAGGCGGGGGGGCCGTAACGAGCAGTACTTC.